The present T cell receptor beta chain was sequenced within a study of T cell responses to AZD1222 COVID-19 vaccine. Study-level points and caveats: Regions left unmutated in variants are reportedly the target of nearly half of spike-specific TCRs. With two AZD1222 doses given, Spike-specific TCR breadth and depth both rose.

Clones were read by immunoSEQ multiplex PCR, and TCRdb kept only the in-frame ones, dropping some. This table holds 160,000 or so clones, approximately 90% found once. CDR1 and CDR2 (germline): SNHLY, FYNNEI. V dropped 6 bases and J dropped 2; count of bases not matched to a gene: 6. This CDR3 is built from 14 residues. To note about this clone: Its cognate antigen is unknown.

This specimen was peripheral blood, taken on day 0 of AZD1222 vaccination. The source of this sequence is an adult in good health. The rearrangement links TRBV2 to TRBJ2-5, with 7 bases fitting TRBD1. CDR3 nucleotide sequence: TGTGCCAGCAGGGGGGACAGATTGCAAGAGACCCAGTACTTC. It translates to CASRGDRLQETQYF.